This T cell receptor (beta chain) was recorded in a study of cytomegalovirus exposure and HLA in healthy donors. Study summary: Researchers previously reported finding some 110 million unique TCR beta sequences from about 200 million T cells.

General observations from the study: In a later analysis, at a false discovery rate of 0.05, 17,000 or so TCR beta sequences were associated with HLA alleles. Based on reports, TCR beta sequences accurately predicted HLA-A and HLA-B alleles for most subjects. Later analysis identified several of the most significant clusters that appeared linked to common viral pathogens.

Losses at the gene ends were 5 bases for V and 1 base for J; bases not matched to a gene: 10. Germline V gene lookup returns CDR1 SGDLS and CDR2 YYNGEE. This CDR3 is built from 16 residues. Worth noting for this clone: Its antigen is currently unknown.

PCR was performed using 60 Vbeta and 13 Jbeta primers. Here immunoSEQ multiplex PCR was the method, and the copy in TCRdb shows in-frame clones only, minus some. The profile shows 62,000 or so clones, 65% to 90% of them singletons. The chain uses TRBV9 and TRBJ2-3; TRBD2 matches at 7 bases. This receptor was taken from a man aged 30-40 years in good health and CMV-seronegative. Sequenced: PBMCs. Written as DNA, the CDR3 is TGTGCCAGCAGTCCAACGCCTCGGGGGGGCACAGATACGCAGTATTTT. Translation: CASSPTPRGGTDTQYF.